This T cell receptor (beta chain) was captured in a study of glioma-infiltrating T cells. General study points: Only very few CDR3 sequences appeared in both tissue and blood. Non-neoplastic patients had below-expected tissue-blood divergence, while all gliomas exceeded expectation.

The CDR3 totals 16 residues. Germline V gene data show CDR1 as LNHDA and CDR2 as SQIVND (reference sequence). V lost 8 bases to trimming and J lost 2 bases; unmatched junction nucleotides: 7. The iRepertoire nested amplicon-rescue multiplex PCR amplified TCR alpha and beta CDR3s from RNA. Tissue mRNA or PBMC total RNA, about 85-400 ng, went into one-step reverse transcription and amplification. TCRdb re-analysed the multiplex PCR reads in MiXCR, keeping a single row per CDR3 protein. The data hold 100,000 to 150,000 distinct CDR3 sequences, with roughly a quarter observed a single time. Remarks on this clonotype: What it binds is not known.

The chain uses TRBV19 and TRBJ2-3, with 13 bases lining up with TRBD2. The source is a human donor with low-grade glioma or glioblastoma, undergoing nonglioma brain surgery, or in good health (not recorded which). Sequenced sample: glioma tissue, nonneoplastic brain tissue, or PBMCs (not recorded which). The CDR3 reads CASGRTSGGHTDTQYF. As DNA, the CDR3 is TGTGCCAGTGGGCGGACTAGCGGGGGCCACACAGATACGCAGTATTTT.